This T cell receptor beta chain was retrieved from a study of beta chain features in type 1 diabetes. Isolated RNA was reverse transcribed in full, so expressed TCRB transcripts were sequenced. Generated by immunoSEQ multiplex PCR, the TCRdb table keeps only in-frame clones and is missing some. The repertoire holds 400,000 to 500,000 clones, with roughly 13% as singletons. Worth noting for this clone: Its antigen is unknown. This same CDR3 is encoded by further DNA sequences in the sample.

General study findings and limits: Shortening of TCRB CDR3s, moderate but significant, appeared in all four CD4+ subsets of Type 1 diabetes patients. Fewer junction insertions and more nucleotide deletions appeared in type 1 diabetes patients. A greater similarity of naive, central memory and Treg TCRB repertoires was seen among patients than among healthy donors.

The source material was naive CD4+ T cells from blood. This sequence was found in a man aged 30 to 39 in good health.

For the CDR3, the DNA is TGTGCCAGCAGCGTAGATGTAGGTGGCACTGAAGCTTTCTTT. Translation: CASSVDVGGTEAFF. The chain links TRBV9 to TRBJ1-1; D unresolved. V gave up 0 bases and J gave up 4 bases, with 10 bases separating them. Per the germline V gene, CDR1 is SGDLS and CDR2 is YYNGEE. CDR3 length equals 14 residues.